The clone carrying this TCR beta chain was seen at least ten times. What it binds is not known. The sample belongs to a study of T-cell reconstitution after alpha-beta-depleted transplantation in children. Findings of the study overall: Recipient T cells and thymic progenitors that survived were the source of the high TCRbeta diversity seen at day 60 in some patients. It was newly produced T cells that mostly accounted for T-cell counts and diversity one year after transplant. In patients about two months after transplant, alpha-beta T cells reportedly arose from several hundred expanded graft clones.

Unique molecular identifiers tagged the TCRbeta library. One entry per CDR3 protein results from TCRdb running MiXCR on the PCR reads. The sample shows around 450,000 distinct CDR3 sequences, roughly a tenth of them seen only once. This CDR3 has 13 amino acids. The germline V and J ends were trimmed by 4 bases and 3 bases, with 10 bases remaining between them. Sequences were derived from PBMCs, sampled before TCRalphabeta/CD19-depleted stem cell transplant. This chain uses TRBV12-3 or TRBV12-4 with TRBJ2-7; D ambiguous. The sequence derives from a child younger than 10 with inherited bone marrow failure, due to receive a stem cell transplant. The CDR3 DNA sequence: TGTGCCAGCAGTTCCCCTTCTCGCTACGAGCAGTACTTC. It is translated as CASSSPSRYEQYF.